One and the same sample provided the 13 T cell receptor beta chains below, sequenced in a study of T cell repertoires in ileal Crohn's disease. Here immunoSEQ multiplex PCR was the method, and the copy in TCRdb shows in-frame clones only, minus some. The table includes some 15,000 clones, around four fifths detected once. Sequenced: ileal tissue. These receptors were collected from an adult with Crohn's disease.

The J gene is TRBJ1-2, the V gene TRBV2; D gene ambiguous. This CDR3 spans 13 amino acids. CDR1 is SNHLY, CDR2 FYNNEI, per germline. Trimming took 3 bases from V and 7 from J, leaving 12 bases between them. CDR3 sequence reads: CASSDRGWTGYTF. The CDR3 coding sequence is TGTGCCAGCAGTGACCGAGGGTGGACTGGCTACACCTTC.

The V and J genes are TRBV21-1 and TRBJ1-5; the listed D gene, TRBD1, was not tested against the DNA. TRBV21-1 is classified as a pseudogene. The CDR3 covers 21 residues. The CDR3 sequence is CASSKWFYRHTVTRVAQPQHF. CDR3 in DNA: TGTGCCAGCAGCAAATGGTTCTATAGACACACAGTAACGAGAGTGGCTCAGCCCCAGCATTTT.

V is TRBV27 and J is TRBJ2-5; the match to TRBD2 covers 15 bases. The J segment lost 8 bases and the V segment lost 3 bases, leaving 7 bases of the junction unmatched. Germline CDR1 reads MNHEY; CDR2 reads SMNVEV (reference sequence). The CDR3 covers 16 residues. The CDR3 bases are TGTGCCAGCAGTTTCCGGACTAGCGGGGGGGCCAGTACCCAGTACTTC. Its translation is CASSFRTSGGASTQYF.

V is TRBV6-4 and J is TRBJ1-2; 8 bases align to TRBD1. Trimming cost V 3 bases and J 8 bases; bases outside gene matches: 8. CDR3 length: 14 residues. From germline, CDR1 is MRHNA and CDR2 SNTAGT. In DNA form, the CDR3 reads TGTGCCAGCAGTGAAGACCAGGGGGCGGACGGCTACACCTTC. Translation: CASSEDQGADGYTF.

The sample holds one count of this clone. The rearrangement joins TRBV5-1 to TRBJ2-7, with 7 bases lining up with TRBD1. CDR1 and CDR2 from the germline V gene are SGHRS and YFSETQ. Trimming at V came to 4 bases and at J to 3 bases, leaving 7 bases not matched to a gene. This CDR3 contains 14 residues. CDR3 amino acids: CASSIPGQSYEQYF. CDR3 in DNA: TGCGCCAGCAGCATACCGGGACAGAGCTACGAGCAGTACTTC. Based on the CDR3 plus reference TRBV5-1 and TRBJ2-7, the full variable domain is KAGVTQTPRYLIKTRGQQVTLSCSPISGHRSVSWYQQTPGQGLQFLFEYFSETQRNKGNFPGRFSGRQFSNSRSEMNVSTLELGDSALYLCASSIPGQSYEQYFGPGTRLTVT.

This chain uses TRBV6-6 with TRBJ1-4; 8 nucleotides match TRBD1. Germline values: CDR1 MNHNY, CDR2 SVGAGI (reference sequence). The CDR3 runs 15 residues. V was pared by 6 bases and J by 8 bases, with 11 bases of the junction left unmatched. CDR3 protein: CASRPRQGRIEKLFF. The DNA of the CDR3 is TGTGCCAGCAGGCCAAGACAGGGGCGGATCGAAAAACTGTTTTTT.

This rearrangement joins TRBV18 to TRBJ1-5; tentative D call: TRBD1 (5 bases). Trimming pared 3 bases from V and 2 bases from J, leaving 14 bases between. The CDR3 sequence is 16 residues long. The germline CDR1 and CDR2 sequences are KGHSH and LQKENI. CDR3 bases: TGTGCCAGCTCACCCGACGCGGGGCCGGGCAATCAGCCCCAGCATTTT. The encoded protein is CASSPDAGPGNQPQHF.

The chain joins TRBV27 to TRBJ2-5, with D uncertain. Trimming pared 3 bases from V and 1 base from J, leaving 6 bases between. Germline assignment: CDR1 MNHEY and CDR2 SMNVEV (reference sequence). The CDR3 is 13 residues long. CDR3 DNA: TGTGCCAGCAGTTTCACTGTCCAAGAGACCCAGTACTTC. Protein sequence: CASSFTVQETQYF.

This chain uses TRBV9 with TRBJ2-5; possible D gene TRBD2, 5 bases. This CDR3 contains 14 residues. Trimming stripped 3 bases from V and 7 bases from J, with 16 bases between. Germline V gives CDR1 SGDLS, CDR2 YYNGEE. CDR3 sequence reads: CASSAEAGIGTQYF. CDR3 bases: TGTGCCAGCAGCGCCGAGGCGGGTATTGGGACCCAGTACTTC.

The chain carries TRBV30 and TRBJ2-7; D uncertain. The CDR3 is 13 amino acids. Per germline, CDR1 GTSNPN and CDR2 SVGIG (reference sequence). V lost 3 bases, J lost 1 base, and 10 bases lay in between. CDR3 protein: CAWRGESSYEQYF. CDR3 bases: TGTGCCTGGAGGGGCGAGAGTTCCTACGAGCAGTACTTC. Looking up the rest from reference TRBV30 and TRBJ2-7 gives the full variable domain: SQTIHQWPATLVQPVGSPLSLECTVEGTSNPNLYWYRQAAGRGLQLLFYSVGIGQISSEVPQNLSASRPQDRQFILSSKKLLLSDSGFYLCAWRGESSYEQYFGPGTRLTVT.

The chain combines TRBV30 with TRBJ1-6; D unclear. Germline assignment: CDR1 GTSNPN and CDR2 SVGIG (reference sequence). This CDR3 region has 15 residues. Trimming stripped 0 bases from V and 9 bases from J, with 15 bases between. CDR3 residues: CAWSVENFEGSPLHF. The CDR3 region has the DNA TGTGCCTGGAGTGTTGAGAACTTTGAGGGTTCACCCCTCCACTTT.

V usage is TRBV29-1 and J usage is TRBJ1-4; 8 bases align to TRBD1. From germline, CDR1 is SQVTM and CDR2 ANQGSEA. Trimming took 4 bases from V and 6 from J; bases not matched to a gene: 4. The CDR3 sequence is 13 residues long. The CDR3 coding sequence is TGCAGCGTTGCCAGGGGGCCGGATGAAAAACTGTTTTTT. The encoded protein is CSVARGPDEKLFF.

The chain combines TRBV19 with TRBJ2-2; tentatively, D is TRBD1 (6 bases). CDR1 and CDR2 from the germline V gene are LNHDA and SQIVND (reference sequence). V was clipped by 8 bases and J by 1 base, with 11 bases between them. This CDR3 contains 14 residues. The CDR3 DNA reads TGTGCCAGTTCAACAGGGATGAACACCGGGGAGCTGTTTTTT. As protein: CASSTGMNTGELFF.